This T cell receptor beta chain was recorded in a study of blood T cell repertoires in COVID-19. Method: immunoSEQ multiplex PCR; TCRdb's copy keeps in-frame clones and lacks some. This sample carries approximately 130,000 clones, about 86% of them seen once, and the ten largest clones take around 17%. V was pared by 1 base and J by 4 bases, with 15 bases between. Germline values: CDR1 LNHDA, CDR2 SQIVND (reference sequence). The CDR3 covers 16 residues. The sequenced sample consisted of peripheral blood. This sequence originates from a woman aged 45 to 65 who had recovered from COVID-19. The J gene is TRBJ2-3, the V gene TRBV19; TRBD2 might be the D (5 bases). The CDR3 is CASSIGLAQVPDTQYF. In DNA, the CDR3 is TGTGCCAGTAGTATAGGGCTAGCTCAGGTCCCAGATACGCAGTATTTT.